Below, 5 T cell receptor beta chains from the same sample are listed, as sequenced in a study of T cell responses to AZD1222 COVID-19 vaccine. TCRdb keeps only in-frame clones here, not all; method: immunoSEQ multiplex PCR. The top ten clones hold roughly 5% of a sample with some 140,000 clones, roughly nine tenths of them seen once. The source was peripheral blood, collected on day 0 of MenACWY control vaccination. The source is an adult in good health.

The rearrangement uses TRBV27 and TRBJ1-2, with D perhaps TRBD1 (5 bases). This CDR3 region has 13 residues. Trimming shortened V by 7 bases and J by 8 bases, and 17 bases separated the two germline ends. Germline CDR1 reads MNHEY; CDR2 reads SMNVEV (reference sequence). The CDR3 region is CASTSGTRRGYTF. The CDR3 DNA is TGTGCCAGCACCTCCGGGACCCGTAGGGGCTACACCTTC.

The CDR3: CAWSPALNEKLFF. In nucleotides, the CDR3 is TGTGCCTGGAGTCCGGCACTTAATGAAAAACTGTTTTTT. The chain carries TRBV30 and TRBJ1-4; D not certain. This CDR3 has 13 amino acids. Germline-derived CDR1 and CDR2 are GTSNPN and SVGIG (reference sequence). The V end lost 2 bases, the J end lost 4 bases, and 8 bases lay between the germline ends.

CDR3 loop: CASREEGSLGELFF. The CDR3 DNA reads as TGCGCCAGCAGGGAGGAGGGCTCGCTCGGGGAGCTGTTTTTT. The chain has TRBV5-1 and TRBJ2-2, with a possible D match to TRBD2 (6 bases). Germline V gives CDR1 SGHRS, CDR2 YFSETQ. V dropped 5 bases and J dropped 7 bases, with 15 bases sitting between them. CDR3 size: 14 residues.

The V and J genes are TRBV4-1 and TRBJ1-1; D gene uncertain. V dropped 3 bases and J dropped 2 bases, with 10 bases sitting between them. This CDR3 region has 14 residues. CDR1 MGHRA and CDR2 YSYEKL come from the germline V gene. The CDR3, as DNA: TGCGCCAGCAGCCATAGAAGGGATAACACTGAAGCTTTCTTT. Encoded protein: CASSHRRDNTEAFF.

The V and J genes are TRBV6-5 and TRBJ1-3, with unresolved D. Trimming took off 8 bases at V and 7 bases at J, with 12 bases between the two ends. The CDR3 spans 12 residues. Germline CDR1 reads MNHEY; CDR2 reads SVGAGI. CDR3: CASGYPRNTIYF. The CDR3 nucleotides read TGTGCCAGCGGATACCCGAGGAACACCATATATTTT.